The clone carrying this TCR beta chain has a handful of counts. This sample was taken from a study of blood T cell repertoires in COVID-19. Only in-frame clones appear in the TCRdb table, and some are missing; sequencing was by immunoSEQ multiplex PCR. The sample records over 250,000 clones, 82% being singletons. The receptor's source is a man aged 40-49 years who had been exposed to COVID-19. The sequenced material came from PBMCs or T cells enriched from blood (not recorded which).

The CDR3 nucleotides are TGTGCCAGCAGCCGAGCCGGGACAGGGTCTCAAGCTTTCTTT. Its translation is CASSRAGTGSQAFF. V usage is TRBV3-1 (or the pseudogene TRBV3-2) and J usage is TRBJ1-1, with 9 positions matching TRBD1. This CDR3 spans 14 amino acids. Germline V gene data show CDR1 as LGHDT and CDR2 as YNNKEL (reference sequence). The J segment lost 9 bases and the V segment lost 4 bases, leaving 9 bases of the junction unmatched.